This paragraph covers one TCR beta chain sequence. Its antigen remains unknown. After removal of 2 bases from V and 4 bases from J, the junction contained 6 bases not matched to a gene. The CDR3 extends over 15 amino acids. Germline CDR1 reads WSHSY; CDR2 reads SAAADI. Evenly divided among several immunoSEQ plates was the genomic DNA of each subset. Here immunoSEQ multiplex PCR was the method, and the copy in TCRdb shows in-frame clones only, minus some. The top ten clones hold roughly 1.5% of a sample with nearly 1 million clones, roughly 72% of them seen once. This specimen belongs to a study of shared clonotypes between healthy human individuals. About the study: The composition of the donors was a couple of women and a few men aged 18 to 49. Whole-study results and caveats: What limited the represented genetic and exposure-history diversity was the small number of donors. Clonotypes not shared had lower generation probabilities than those common to all four donors.

This receptor was identified in a young man in good health. Sequencing used memory CD4+ T cells sorted from blood. Subset denoted: CD45RA-negative fraction. The chain joins TRBV10-2 to TRBJ2-7, with TRBD1 matching 9 bases. CDR3 region: CASSERTGVLYEQYF. The DNA of the CDR3 is TGCGCCAGCAGTGAGAGGACAGGGGTCCTATACGAGCAGTACTTC.